This TCR beta chain is from a study of blood T cells in healthy people across ages. This CDR3 spans 15 amino acids. Germline V gene data show CDR1 as MNHNY and CDR2 as SVGAGI (reference sequence). Trimming took off 7 bases at V and 2 bases at J, with 16 bases between the two ends. The amount of total RNA extracted per sample was at least 5.5 micrograms. This clonotype occurred a few times. The use of a sample-barcoded 5' primer and a J-beta primer mix characterized a second PCR of about 6 to 12 cycles. A single record per CDR3 protein comes from TCRdb applying MiXCR to the 5' RACE reads. The sample lists about a million distinct CDR3 sequences, roughly half occurring once.

The specimen sequenced was blood. V usage is TRBV6-6 and J usage is TRBJ2-3; D possibly matches TRBD1 or TRBD2 (5 bases each). The sequence came from a woman aged 55-69 years in good health. The CDR3 region is CASILNGAPTDTQYF. The CDR3 DNA sequence: TGTGCCAGCATCCTAAACGGGGCCCCCACAGATACGCAGTATTTT.